Listed here are 27 T cell receptor beta chains from one sample, sequenced in a study of identical twins. MiXCR, run by TCRdb on the 5' RACE reads, gives a single entry per CDR3 protein. Of some 590,000 distinct CDR3 sequences in the sample, 9.6% were seen once. This sample was also put to use in a study of yellow fever vaccine responses in identical twins.

Sequencing was performed on PBMCs. The receptors here all came from a young woman in good health.

In this sample, this clonotype turned up many times. The genes are TRBV6-2 or TRBV6-3 and TRBJ2-5; 15 positions agree with TRBD2. Germline V gives CDR1 MNHEY, CDR2 SVGEGT. The CDR3 has 15 amino acids. The J segment lost 5 bases and the V segment lost 6 bases, leaving 4 bases of the junction unmatched. The chain's CDR3 is CASRGLAGGVETQYF. The DNA for the CDR3 is TGTGCCAGCAGGGGACTAGCGGGAGGTGTCGAGACCCAGTACTTC.

The V and J genes are TRBV7-9 and TRBJ1-6, with 8 bases fitting TRBD1. After removal of 1 base from V and 4 bases from J, the junction contained 15 bases not matched to a gene. The germline V gene has CDR1 SEHNR and CDR2 FQNEAQ (reference sequence). The CDR3 runs to 20 residues. CDR3 sequence reads: CASSLGSRTGPRAYNSPLHF. The DNA for the CDR3 is TGTGCCAGCAGCTTAGGTTCTCGGACAGGGCCCCGAGCATATAATTCACCCCTCCACTTT.

The chain combines TRBV19 with TRBJ1-5, with 12 bases fitting TRBD1. The J segment lost 3 bases and the V segment lost 5 bases, leaving 8 bases of the junction unmatched. In germline, CDR1 is LNHDA, CDR2 SQIVND (reference sequence). This CDR3 comprises 17 residues. As DNA, the CDR3 is TGTGCCAGTAGTCCCCGGGGACAGGGGGCGGTCAATCAGCCCCAGCATTTT. It specifies CASSPRGQGAVNQPQHF.

This clonotype was counted many times. V gene TRBV29-1 combines with J gene TRBJ2-5; no clear D. V lost 6 bases and J 2 bases, leaving 10 bases between the germline ends. Germline loops: CDR1 SQVTM, CDR2 ANQGSEA. CDR3 length: 12 amino acids. The CDR3 region is CSVRLSQETQYF. The CDR3 region has the DNA TGCAGCGTGAGACTCTCACAAGAGACCCAGTACTTC.

This clonotype was seen many times. This chain uses TRBV7-9 with TRBJ1-6; tentatively, D is TRBD1 (5 bases). This CDR3 is built from 14 residues. Germline CDR1 is SEHNR and CDR2 is FQNEAQ (reference sequence). The V end lost 6 bases, the J end lost 10 bases, and 16 bases lay between the germline ends. The CDR3 DNA reads TGTGCCAGCAGTTACCGGGACGGAGGATCACCCCTCCACTTT. It codes for CASSYRDGGSPLHF.

This clonotype occurred a few times. The V call is TRBV6-2 or TRBV6-3, the J call TRBJ1-2; D is unclear. The CDR3 runs 15 residues. V lost 6 bases, J lost 3 bases, and 17 bases lay in between. Germline lookup yields CDR1 MNHEY and CDR2 SVGEGT. Here the CDR3 DNA reads TGTGCCAGCAGAGTGCGGCTCGTTGGTGACTATGGCTACACCTTC. Translation: CASRVRLVGDYGYTF.

V and J are TRBV25-1 and TRBJ2-5; no firm D call. V shed 3 bases and J shed 5 bases, with 10 bases lying between them. Germline V lookup: CDR1 MGHDK, CDR2 SYGVNS. This CDR3 has 13 amino acids. The CDR3 DNA follows: TGTGCCAGCAGTGAGGCGTCTGGGGAGACCCAGTACTTC. This codes for CASSEASGETQYF.

This clonotype showed up just a few times. V usage is TRBV7-2 and J usage is TRBJ2-2; D is possibly TRBD1 (5 bases). The CDR3 runs to 17 residues. Germline V CDR1 and CDR2: SGHTA, FQGNSA. V was cut by 5 bases and J by 0 bases, with 16 bases left in between. The CDR3 DNA sequence: TGTGCCAGCAGCCACAAGGTTTGGGGCCCGAACACCGGGGAGCTGTTTTTT. Its protein is CASSHKVWGPNTGELFF.

This clonotype has just a few counts. This sequence joins TRBV28 and TRBJ2-7; 13 bases line up with TRBD2. This CDR3 region has 14 residues. V trimming: 6 bases; J trimming: 6 bases; junction bases outside the gene matches: 5. Looked up from germline, CDR1 is MDHEN and CDR2 is SYDVKM. The CDR3 DNA reads as TGTGCCAGCAGCGGACTAGCGGGAGTAGGCGAGCAGTACTTC. Protein sequence: CASSGLAGVGEQYF.

This clonotype was seen many times. The rearrangement uses TRBV24-1 and TRBJ2-1; unclear D gene. Trimming pared 4 bases from V and 7 bases from J, leaving 7 bases between. This CDR3 has 12 residues. Germline CDR1 reads KGHDR; CDR2 reads SFDVKD. CDR3 in amino acids: CATSDQRNEQFF. The CDR3 DNA is TGTGCCACCAGTGACCAGAGGAATGAGCAGTTCTTC.

This clonotype has at least ten counts. The chain has TRBV12-3 or TRBV12-4 and TRBJ1-5; D remains ambiguous. Trimming removed 8 bases from V and 4 bases from J, with 12 bases in between. This CDR3 contains 13 residues. The CDR3 here is CASGSWKNQPQHF. The CDR3 nucleotides read TGTGCCAGCGGGAGTTGGAAAAATCAGCCCCAGCATTTT.

The table lists this clonotype with a few counts. This rearrangement joins TRBV2 to TRBJ2-7; D gene ambiguous. The CDR3 totals 11 residues. Trimming pared 7 bases from V and 2 bases from J, leaving 6 bases between. CDR1 and CDR2 from the germline V gene are SNHLY and FYNNEI. The DNA of the CDR3 is TGTGCCAGCATTGAGACCTACGAGCAGTACTTC. Residues: CASIETYEQYF.

This clonotype turned up a few times. This chain uses TRBV25-1 with TRBJ2-5; TRBD2 matches at 7 bases. Looked up from germline, CDR1 is MGHDK and CDR2 is SYGVNS. This CDR3 has 15 amino acids. J lost 5 bases, V lost 1 base, and 7 bases had no gene match. The CDR3 region is CASSEFGREGETQYF. As DNA, the CDR3 is TGTGCCAGCAGTGAATTTGGCAGGGAGGGGGAGACCCAGTACTTC.

This clonotype occurred a few times. DNA of the CDR3: TGCAGGCCGGGACAGTTCACTAACTATGGCTACACCTTC. This encodes CRPGQFTNYGYTF. The genes are TRBV20-1 and TRBJ1-2, with TRBD1 identical over 7 bases. Germline assignment: CDR1 DFQATT and CDR2 SNEGSKA (reference sequence). This CDR3 has 13 amino acids.

This clonotype appeared many times. The rearrangement joins TRBV20-1 to TRBJ1-5; D ambiguous. CDR1 is DFQATT, CDR2 SNEGSKA, per germline (reference sequence). Between the trimmed V and J ends, which lost 3 bases and 1 base, there was a span of 4 bases. The CDR3 spans 12 residues. This chain's CDR3 is CSASFSNQPQHF. The CDR3 region has the DNA TGCAGTGCTAGTTTCAGCAATCAGCCCCAGCATTTT.

The table lists this clonotype with a few counts. The chain couples TRBV20-1 to TRBJ2-6, with D unclear. Trimming shortened V by 0 bases and J by 2 bases, and 5 bases separated the two germline ends. CDR1 and CDR2 from the germline V gene are DFQATT and SNEGSKA (reference sequence). The CDR3 runs to 14 residues. For the CDR3, the DNA is TGCAGTGCTAGAGACCTCGCTGGGGCCAACGTCCTGACTTTC. Its protein product is CSARDLAGANVLTF.

This clonotype has only a few counts. The gene calls are TRBV20-1 and TRBJ2-7; D gene unclear. Trimming cost V 1 base and J 2 bases, with 9 bases left between them. The germline V gene has CDR1 DFQATT and CDR2 SNEGSKA (reference sequence). The CDR3 spans 13 residues. The CDR3 loop is CSARGAATYEQYF. CDR3 DNA: TGCAGTGCTAGAGGCGCAGCGACCTACGAGCAGTACTTC.

In its sample, this clonotype was seen many times. The chain joins TRBV10-3 to TRBJ2-7; 8 positions match TRBD1. CDR1 and CDR2 (germline): ENHRY, SYGVKD. V trimming: 3 bases; J trimming: 2 bases; junction bases outside the gene matches: 6. This CDR3 is 15 amino acids long. CDR3 DNA: TGTGCCATCAGTGAACTCGGACAGGGCACCTACGAGCAGTACTTC. Translation gives CAISELGQGTYEQYF.

The V and J genes are TRBV6-5 and TRBJ1-6; 10 bases map to TRBD1. CDR1 and CDR2 from the germline V gene are MNHEY and SVGAGI. The V and J ends lost 2 bases and 15 bases, in that order; junction bases with no gene match: 7. The CDR3 has 14 residues. The CDR3: CASSYGTGAPDLHF. The CDR3 DNA reads as TGTGCCAGCAGTTACGGGACAGGGGCTCCGGACCTCCACTTT.

The chain employs TRBV7-6 and TRBJ2-5, with a possible D match to TRBD2 (5 bases). The CDR3 extends over 14 amino acids. The V and J ends lost 1 base and 10 bases respectively, with 16 bases between them. Germline V gene sequence: CDR1 SGHVS, CDR2 FNYEAQ. The DNA of the CDR3 is TGTGCCAGCAGCTTAGATTTTCTGAGGGTCGACCAGTACTTC. Translation gives CASSLDFLRVDQYF.

In its sample, this clonotype was seen a few times. The chain couples TRBV7-9 to TRBJ2-5; D gene unclear. Germline lookup yields CDR1 SEHNR and CDR2 FQNEAQ (reference sequence). V was cut by 5 bases and J by 5 bases, with 12 bases left in between. The CDR3 extends over 13 amino acids. Written as DNA, the CDR3 is TGTGCCAGCAGCCCGTTTGGGGTGGAGACCCAGTACTTC. Its protein product is CASSPFGVETQYF. Full variable domain (missing parts from reference TRBV7-9 and TRBJ2-5): DTGVSQNPRHKITKRGQNVTFRCDPISEHNRLYWYRQTLGQGPEFLTYFQNEAQLEKSRLLSDRFSAERPKGSFSTLEIQRTEQGDSAMYLCASSPFGVETQYFGPGTRLLVL.

This chain uses TRBV29-1 with TRBJ2-7, with a tentative D call TRBD2 (5 bases). The CDR3 has 13 amino acids. Germline V lookup: CDR1 SQVTM, CDR2 ANQGSEA. Trimming removed 4 bases at V and 5 bases at J, with 15 bases between. CDR3 sequence: CSVGRGSGHEQYF. The CDR3 DNA reads as TGCAGCGTTGGGCGAGGGTCCGGCCACGAGCAGTACTTC.

This clonotype was observed at least ten times. This chain connects TRBV7-9 to TRBJ1-1; 7 nucleotides match TRBD1. This CDR3 has 15 residues. Germline V gives CDR1 SEHNR, CDR2 FQNEAQ (reference sequence). With 4 bases clipped from V and 0 bases from J, the junction kept 5 bases outside the gene matches. The CDR3 reads CASSYWTGLNTEAFF. The CDR3 DNA reads TGTGCCAGCAGCTACTGGACAGGTTTGAACACTGAAGCTTTCTTT.

This clonotype was detected only a few times. The genes are TRBV21-1 and TRBJ2-6; no DNA check was done on the table's D call, TRBD1. TRBV21-1 is given as a pseudogene. CDR3 length equals 17 residues. This chain's CDR3 is CASSKGHPCSGANVLTF. Here the CDR3 DNA reads TGTGCCAGCAGCAAAGGGCACCCCTGCTCTGGGGCCAACGTCCTGACTTTC.

The rearrangement joins TRBV15 to TRBJ2-5; the D gene is possibly TRBD1 (5 bases). CDR1 LNHNV and CDR2 YYDKDF come from the germline V gene (reference sequence). The CDR3 is 15 residues long. V was trimmed by 0 bases and J by 4 bases, leaving 12 bases between them. The CDR3 coding sequence is TGTGCCACCAGCAGAGATGTCAGGGTTGGAGAGACCCAGTACTTC. Translated, it gives CATSRDVRVGETQYF.

The V and J genes are TRBV4-3 and TRBJ2-3; 7 bases are a match to TRBD2. Trimming removed 4 bases from V and 4 bases from J; junction bases left unmatched: 8. The CDR3 spans 15 residues. Germline-derived CDR1 and CDR2 are LGHNA and YSLEER. The CDR3 DNA reads as TGCGCCAGCAGCCCGACTAGCACTCGGGCAGATACGCAGTATTTT. Translating it yields CASSPTSTRADTQYF.

This clonotype was counted a few times. The genes are TRBV19 and TRBJ2-1; 7 bases are shared with TRBD2. In germline, CDR1 is LNHDA, CDR2 SQIVND (reference sequence). This CDR3 spans 13 amino acids. Unmatched junction bases numbered 5, after V lost 6 bases and J lost 6 bases. The CDR3 spells CASRLSGGNEQFF. CDR3 bases: TGTGCCAGTAGATTGTCGGGGGGCAATGAGCAGTTCTTC.